This T cell receptor (beta chain) was sequenced in a study of cytomegalovirus exposure and HLA in healthy donors. Study results and limitations: Using the classifier, cytomegalovirus status was reportedly diagnosed with high specificity and sensitivity. Investigators reported under 200 TCR beta chains as tied to cytomegalovirus.

Germline values: CDR1 SGHNT, CDR2 YYREEE (reference sequence). The CDR3 has 12 residues. Trimming removed 3 bases from V and 6 bases from J, with 9 bases in between. About this clone itself: Its cognate antigen is unknown.

Produced via immunoSEQ multiplex PCR; TCRdb's table is partial and in-frame only. This table holds a few hundred thousand clones, over 80% found once. This sequence originates from a woman aged 18-29 years in good health and CMV-seronegative. V gene TRBV5-4 combines with J gene TRBJ1-2; no definite D call. Sequenced material: PBMCs. Written as DNA, the CDR3 is TGTGCCAGCAGCTCAAACTCTAATGGCTACACCTTC. The encoded protein is CASSSNSNGYTF.